This T cell receptor (beta chain) was sequenced for a study of blood T cell repertoires in COVID-19. The protocol was immunoSEQ multiplex PCR, while the TCRdb copy is restricted to in-frame clones and leaves out a portion. Of more than 85,000 clones listed, approximately 88% were seen once; the top ten hold 4.5%. The TCR originated in a human donor in a cohort sampled during active COVID-19. Sample: peripheral blood.

The CDR3 DNA reads as TGTGCCAGCAGCTTACGGGGGGGCGACAATGAGCAGTTCTTC. Translation gives CASSLRGGDNEQFF. J is TRBJ2-1 and V is TRBV5-5; the match to TRBD2 covers 8 bases. The germline gives CDR1 SGHKS, CDR2 YYEKEE (reference sequence). The CDR3 covers 14 residues. The J segment lost 5 bases and the V segment lost 2 bases, leaving 3 bases of the junction unmatched.